Shown below are 23 T cell receptor delta chains from a single sample sequenced in a study of γδ T cells in repeated Plasmodium falciparum infection. TCRdb redid the clone calls on the multiplex PCR reads with CATT. The sample yields roughly 93,000 delta-chain clones, around 1.4% seen once. Vgamma9/Vdelta2+ and Vdelta2-negative gammadelta T cells were flow-sorted from PBMC for bulk sequencing. The sample was gamma-delta T cells from blood. The receptors here all came from a pool of human donors (malaria-infected and uninfected, not separated).

Ten or more counts support this clone. At one boundary the junction diverges from the germline segment, which might be a read error. V gene TRDV1 combines with J gene TRDJ2; 7 bases are a match to TRDD3. TCRdb gives no J gene; it was assigned here by matching the DNA to germline. The length of the CDR3 is 19 residues. CDR1 TSWWSYY and CDR2 QGS come from the germline V gene. The DNA for the CDR3 is TGTGCCCTTGGGGAACCTCTTAAAACGACCTGGGGGTACAGCGCACAACTCTTCTTT. Translating it yields CALGEPLKTTWGYSAQLFF.

As to this clone: A much larger clone differs by one base, so this may be a read error. The sample carries other DNA sequences with the same CDR3. The V and J genes are TRDV1 and TRDJ1, with 10 bases that match TRDD3. Because TCRdb records no J gene, it was assigned here through a match of the DNA to germline. CDR3 length equals 22 residues. CDR1 is TSWWSYY and CDR2 is QGS in the germline V gene. CDR3 nucleotide sequence: TGTGCCCTTGGGGAATGCTCCACCTCACAGGGGGATACGTTGAAATTGGCCGATAAACTCATCTTT. This translates into CALGECSTSQGDTLKLADKLIF.

This clone came up a few times. This is likely an artifact of a read error, given a far larger clone one base away. Other DNA sequences in the sample encode the same CDR3. The J gene is TRDJ1, the V gene TRDV1, with a tentative D call TRDD3 (5 bases). TCRdb supplies no J gene; here it was assigned by aligning the nucleotide sequence to germline. The CDR3 contains 17 residues. CDR1 is TSWWSYY, CDR2 QGS, per germline. The CDR3 reads CALGLPPAGLFTDKLIF. In DNA, the CDR3 is TGTGCCCTTGGGCTACCTCCGGCGGGATTGTTTACCGATAAACTCATCTTT.

This clone showed up many times. TCRdb lists the protein of a much larger clone for this DNA, which differs at residue 13, so this is likely a read error; the protein given here is translated from the DNA itself. The chain couples TRDV2 to TRDJ1; TRDD3 is a possible D gene (6 bases). V lost 0 bases and J 3 bases, leaving 22 bases between the germline ends. From germline, CDR1 is GEAIGNYY and CDR2 EKD. CDR3 length equals 18 residues. CDR3 nucleotide sequence: TGTGCCTGTGACACCCTTTCTCCAAGAGATACGGGGGCCGATAAACTCATCTTT. Amino acids: CACDTLSPRDTGADKLIF.

This clone was seen a handful of times. One base separates it from a far larger clone, so it is likely a read error. The same CDR3 also results from other DNA sequences found in this sample. The chain is built from TRDV1 and TRDJ1; 11 bases agree with TRDD3. No J gene was available from TCRdb, and it was assigned here by a germline match of the DNA. The V segment lost 0 bases and the J segment 4 bases; nucleotides outside the gene matches: 19. This CDR3 has 21 residues. Germline lookup yields CDR1 TSWWSYY and CDR2 QGS. CDR3 sequence: CALGELTLPVYWGIWGDKLIF. The CDR3 DNA reads as TGTGCTCTTGGGGAACTCACCCTTCCCGTATACTGGGGGATATGGGGCGATAAACTCATCTTT.

Concerning this clone: The TCRdb protein, from a much larger clone, departs from this DNA's translation at residue 5, likely by read error; the protein shown derives from the DNA. This rearrangement joins TRDV2 to TRDJ1; 8 nucleotides align to TRDD3. The J gene was missing in TCRdb and was found by matching the end of the DNA to germline. J lost 1 base, V lost 2 bases, and 11 bases had no gene match. The germline V gene encodes CDR1 GEAIGNYY and CDR2 EKD. There are 17 residues in the CDR3. The chain's CDR3 is CACDRRIPGGPTDKLIF. CDR3 nucleotides: TGTGCCTGTGACAGAAGAATCCCTGGGGGACCCACCGATAAACTCATCTTT.

Only a few counts were recorded for this clone. TCRdb's protein for this DNA is that of a much larger clone and differs from the translation at residue 6, likely a read error; the protein shown is the DNA translation. This rearrangement joins TRDV2 to TRDJ1; the match to TRDD3 covers 9 bases. TCRdb carries no J gene annotation; the J gene was assigned here by matching the DNA with germline. The length of the CDR3 is 15 residues. Germline loops: CDR1 GEAIGNYY, CDR2 EKD. Losses at the gene ends were 1 base for V and 2 bases for J; bases not matched to a gene: 4. The CDR3 sequence: CACDTRGYGTDKLIF. CDR3 DNA: TGTGCCTGTGACACTAGGGGATACGGGACCGATAAACTCATCTTT.

The genes are TRDV1 and TRDJ1; 8 bases match TRDD3. The J gene, left out of TCRdb, was set here by checking the DNA against germline. The germline V gene has CDR1 TSWWSYY and CDR2 QGS. This CDR3 is built from 20 residues. The V and J ends lost 2 bases and 4 bases, in that order; junction bases with no gene match: 21. The CDR3 bases are TGTGCTCTTGGGGAAGCTAGACTCCCCCCCTTACTGGGGGCCTTCGATAAACTCATCTTT. Its translation is CALGEARLPPLLGAFDKLIF.

At least ten counts were recorded for this clone. A read error may produce the germline difference seen at one junction end. The sample carries other DNA sequences with the same CDR3. The chain has TRDV1 and TRDJ1; 9 positions agree with TRDD2. The germline gives CDR1 TSWWSYY, CDR2 QGS. This CDR3 comprises 21 residues. CDR3 bases: TGTGCTCTGGGGGTCTCGCCTTCCTACGTAGTACTGGCCGAGTACACCGATAAACTCATCTTT. Protein: CALGVSPSYVVLAEYTDKLIF.

Concerning this clone: TCRdb lists the protein of a much larger clone for this DNA, which differs at residue 12, so this is likely a read error; the protein given here is translated from the DNA itself. The V and J genes are TRDV2 and TRDJ1, with 10 bases that match TRDD3. V was clipped by 0 bases and J by 7 bases; unmatched bases: 16. From germline, CDR1 is GEAIGNYY and CDR2 EKD. The CDR3 length is 18 residues. Written as DNA, the CDR3 is TGTGCCTGTGACACCCTGTACACTGGGGGATCTCACTTCGGTAAACTCATCTTT. It translates to CACDTLYTGGSHFGKLIF.

This clone occurred a few times. TCRdb records a much larger clone's protein for this DNA, with a difference at residue 9 that likely arises from a read error; the protein given is the translation of the DNA. The genes are TRDV2 and TRDJ3, with 9 nucleotides matching TRDD3. Germline matching of the DNA provided the J gene here, since TCRdb leaves it blank. CDR1 is GEAIGNYY, CDR2 EKD, per germline. V lost 0 bases, J lost 2 bases, and 7 bases stayed unmatched. The CDR3 runs 19 residues. The CDR3 DNA reads as TGTGCCTGTGACACCGGGGGGATACACGATACCTGGGACACCCGACAGATGTTTTTC. This sequence encodes CACDTGGIHDTWDTRQMFF.

The table lists this clone with a few counts. A read error likely explains why the TCRdb protein, taken from a much larger clone, differs from this DNA's translation at residue 11; the protein shown is translated from the DNA. The rearrangement uses TRDV2 and TRDJ1; TRDD3 matches 12 bases. TCRdb carries no J gene annotation; the J gene was assigned here by matching the DNA with germline. From germline, CDR1 is GEAIGNYY and CDR2 EKD. The V and J ends lost 0 bases and 2 bases, in that order; junction bases with no gene match: 15. The CDR3 totals 20 residues. In DNA, the CDR3 is TGTGCCTGTGACACCCTTACTGGGGGATACTCCGACAGAATGACCGATAAACTCATCTTT. Protein product: CACDTLTGGYSDRMTDKLIF.

As regards this clone: A far larger clone is off by one base, so a read error is likely. This sample includes further DNA sequences coding for the same CDR3. This chain joins TRDV1 and TRDJ1; 8 nucleotides match TRDD3. TCRdb leaves out the J gene; it was filled in here by matching the DNA to germline. The V gene end was trimmed by 9 bases and the J gene end by 4 bases; junction bases not matched to a gene: 13. CDR3 length equals 15 residues. Germline V gene sequence: CDR1 TSWWSYY, CDR2 QGS. CDR3 nucleotide sequence: TGTGCTCTCGGGTTTTACTGGGGATACAGCGATAAACTCATCTTT. As protein: CALGFYWGYSDKLIF.

The table lists this clone with a few counts. The V and J genes are TRDV1 and TRDJ1, with 12 nucleotides matching TRDD3. Germline CDR1 TSWWSYY, CDR2 QGS. Trimming removed 0 bases from V and 3 bases from J; junction bases left unmatched: 14. This CDR3 contains 20 residues. CDR3 coding DNA: TGTGCTCTTGGGGAACTGTTTCCCCCGGCTACTGGGGGATACTCCGATAAACTCATCTTT. Translation: CALGELFPPATGGYSDKLIF.

This clone came up many times. The V and J genes are TRDV1 and TRDJ1; 13 bases are shared with TRDD3. The CDR3 covers 19 residues. Trimming cost V 6 bases and J 5 bases; bases outside gene matches: 18. Germline CDR1 is TSWWSYY and CDR2 is QGS. CDR3 nucleotide sequence: TGTGCTCTTGGCCTTCTACCCCAAACTGGGGGATACGGGTGGGATAAACTCATCTTT. This gives the protein CALGLLPQTGGYGWDKLIF.

The CDR3 sequence: CALGATGLPTSSWDTRQMFF. The CDR3 bases are TGTGCTCTTGGGGCCACGGGCCTTCCTACTAGCTCCTGGGACACCCGACAGATGTTTTTC. The V call is TRDV1, the J call TRDJ3, with 9 bases identical to TRDD2. TCRdb carries no J gene annotation; the J gene was assigned here by matching the DNA with germline. Germline assignment: CDR1 TSWWSYY and CDR2 QGS. The CDR3 sequence is 20 residues long. V shed 4 bases and J 0 bases; nucleotides not matched to a gene: 10.

There are many counts of this clone. TCRdb has a much larger clone's protein, which differs at residue 16 from the translation of this DNA, likely because of a read error; what is shown is the protein translated from the DNA. The rearrangement uses TRDV2 and TRDJ1; 12 bases fit TRDD3. No J segment appears in TCRdb, so it was assigned here by matching the sequence to germline. This CDR3 spans 20 amino acids. V was clipped by 0 bases and J by 6 bases; unmatched bases: 19. Per the germline V gene, CDR1 is GEAIGNYY and CDR2 is EKD. CDR3 DNA: TGTGCCTGTGACACCCTTACTGGGGGATACCCCGACAGAATGACCAATAAACTCATCTTT. Protein sequence: CACDTLTGGYPDRMTNKLIF.

Ten or more counts support this clone. The chain recombines TRDV2 with TRDJ3, with a possible D match to TRDD3 (5 bases). Trimming left V 0 bases short and J 1 base short, with 12 bases between. Germline V gene lookup returns CDR1 GEAIGNYY and CDR2 EKD. This CDR3 contains 18 residues. The CDR3 nucleotides read TGTGCCTGTGACACCGCTGGGAGTTTGTCCTGGGACACCCGACAGATGTTTTTC. Translation gives CACDTAGSLSWDTRQMFF.

As regards this clone: The protein that TCRdb holds for this DNA derives from a much larger clone and differs from the translated DNA at residue 4, which likely indicates a read error; the protein shown here is translated from the DNA. This chain connects TRDV1 to TRDJ1, with 7 bases lining up with TRDD2. Assignment of the J gene here rests on matching the DNA to germline, because TCRdb gives none. Germline V CDR1 and CDR2: TSWWSYY, QGS. The CDR3 is 21 amino acids. CDR3: CALEEPIRISYGVSYTDKLIF. As DNA, the CDR3 is TGTGCTCTTGAGGAACCGATCCGAATTTCCTACGGGGTCTCGTACACCGATAAACTCATCTTT.

This clone was counted between two and nine times. It differs at one base from a far larger clone, so likely a read error. Other DNA sequences from this sample encode an identical CDR3 as well. CDR3 DNA sequence: TGTGCTCTCGGGGAACTGTCCCTACGGGGGTGGGGGAGTGCTTTGACAGCACAACTCTTCTTT. As protein: CALGELSLRGWGSALTAQLFF. This sequence joins TRDV1 and TRDJ2, with 7 bases identical to TRDD3. As TCRdb names no J gene, one was assigned here on the basis of a DNA match to germline. Germline CDR1 is TSWWSYY and CDR2 is QGS. This CDR3 comprises 21 residues.

This rearrangement joins TRDV1 to TRDJ1, with TRDD2 identical over 9 bases. TCRdb does not report a J gene; here it was assigned by matching the DNA to germline references. The CDR3 extends over 23 amino acids. With 4 bases clipped from V and 1 base from J, the junction kept 28 bases outside the gene matches. Germline-derived CDR1 and CDR2 are TSWWSYY and QGS. The CDR3 sequence is CALGGAFLPYWGLLNGGTDKLIF. The CDR3 DNA reads as TGTGCTCTTGGGGGGGCCTTCCTACCTTACTGGGGCCTTCTTAACGGGGGCACCGATAAACTCATCTTT.

Concerning this clone itself: Since a far larger clone is one base different, this is likely a read error. Different DNA sequences within this sample yield the same CDR3. The CDR3 DNA reads as TGTGCCTGTGACACTGGGGGAGCTTTGACAGCGCAACTCTTCTTT. Its translation: CACDTGGALTAQLFF. The J gene is TRDJ2, the V gene TRDV2; 7 bases align to TRDD3. The J gene is absent in TCRdb and was assigned here via DNA matching to germline. Germline V gives CDR1 GEAIGNYY, CDR2 EKD. This CDR3 is built from 15 residues.

Ten or more counts support this clone. A read error is the likely source, as a far larger clone sits one nucleotide away. Additional DNA sequences in this sample encode the identical CDR3. The chain joins TRDV1 to TRDJ1, with 8 bases identical to TRDD3. The length of the CDR3 is 18 residues. Trimming took 3 bases from V and 2 from J; bases not matched to a gene: 14. In germline, CDR1 is TSWWSYY, CDR2 QGS. This chain's CDR3 is CALGEKPGGLESTDKLIF. The CDR3 nucleotides read TGTGCTCTTGGGGAGAAACCTGGGGGACTCGAATCTACCGATAAACTCATCTTT.